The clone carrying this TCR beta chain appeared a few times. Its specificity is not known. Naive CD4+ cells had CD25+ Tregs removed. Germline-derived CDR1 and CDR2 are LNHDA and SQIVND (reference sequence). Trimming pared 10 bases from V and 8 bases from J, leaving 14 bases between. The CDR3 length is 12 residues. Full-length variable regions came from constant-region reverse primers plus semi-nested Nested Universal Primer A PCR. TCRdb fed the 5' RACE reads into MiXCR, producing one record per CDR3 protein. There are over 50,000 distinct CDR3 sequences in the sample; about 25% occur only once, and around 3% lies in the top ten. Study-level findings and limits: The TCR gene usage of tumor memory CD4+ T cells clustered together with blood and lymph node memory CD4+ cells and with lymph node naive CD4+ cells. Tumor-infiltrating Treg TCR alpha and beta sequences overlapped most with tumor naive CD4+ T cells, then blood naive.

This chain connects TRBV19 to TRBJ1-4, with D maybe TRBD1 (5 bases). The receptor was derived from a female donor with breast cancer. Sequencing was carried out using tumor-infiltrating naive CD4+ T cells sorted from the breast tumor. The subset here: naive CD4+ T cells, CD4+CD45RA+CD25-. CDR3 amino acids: CATTDWAEKLFF. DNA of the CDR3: TGTGCCACGACAGATTGGGCGGAAAAACTGTTTTTT.